The T cell receptor (beta chain) under discussion was sequenced for a study of T cells after posttransplantation cyclophosphamide. As for this clone: The antigen is unknown.

The assay was immunoSEQ multiplex PCR, and TCRdb's table has in-frame clones only and misses some. The table includes 8,000 to 9,500 clones, about nine tenths detected once. Cyclophosphamide on days +3 and +4 followed busulfan-fludarabine conditioning and a marrow graft. Overall study results and limits: Recipient CMV seropositivity and CMV reactivation strongly tracked TRB clonality. Donor-recipient repertoire similarity was low at 1-2 months, rising over year one.

The CDR3 extends over 16 amino acids. Germline lookup yields CDR1 MNHEY and CDR2 SMNVEV (reference sequence). V dropped 5 bases and J dropped 2; count of bases not matched to a gene: 10. This chain joins TRBV27 and TRBJ2-7, with TRBD1 identical over 9 bases. The specimen was CD4+ T cells sorted from blood, collected 1404 days after allogeneic stem cell transplant with posttransplant cyclophosphamide. The TCR originated in a female patient aged 45 to 65 who received an allogeneic stem cell transplant from a related donor, was CMV-positive, and had no GVHD. Some T cells may have come from the graft donor. In nucleotides, the CDR3 is TGTGCCAGCAGTACCTCGGGACAGGGATTTACCTACGAGCAGTACTTC. It codes for CASSTSGQGFTYEQYF.